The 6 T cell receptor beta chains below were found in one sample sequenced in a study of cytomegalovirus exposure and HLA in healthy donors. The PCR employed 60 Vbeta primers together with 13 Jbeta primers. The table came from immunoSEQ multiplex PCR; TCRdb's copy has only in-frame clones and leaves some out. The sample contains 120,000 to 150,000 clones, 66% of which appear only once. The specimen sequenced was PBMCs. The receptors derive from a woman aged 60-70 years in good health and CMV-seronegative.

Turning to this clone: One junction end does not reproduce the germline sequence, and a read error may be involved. The CDR3 DNA follows: TGTGCTAGCAGCTTATCGGGGGGGCCAACCGGGGAGCTGTTTTTT. It yields the protein CASSLSGGPTGELFF. This chain joins TRBV7-7 and TRBJ2-2, with 8 bases aligning to TRBD2. Germline CDR1 and CDR2: SSHAT and FNYEAQ (reference sequence). The CDR3 runs to 15 residues.

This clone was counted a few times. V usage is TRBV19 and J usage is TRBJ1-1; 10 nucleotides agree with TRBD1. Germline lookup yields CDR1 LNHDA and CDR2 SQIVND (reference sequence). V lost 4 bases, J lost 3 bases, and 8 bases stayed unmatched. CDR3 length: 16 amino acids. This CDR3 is CASSSDRDRGDTEAFF. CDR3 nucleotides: TGTGCCAGTAGTAGTGACCGGGACAGGGGAGACACTGAAGCTTTCTTT.

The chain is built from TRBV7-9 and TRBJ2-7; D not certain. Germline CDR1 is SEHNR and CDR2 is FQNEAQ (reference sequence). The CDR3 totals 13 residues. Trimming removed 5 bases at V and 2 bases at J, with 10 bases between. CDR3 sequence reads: CASSRGSTYEQYF. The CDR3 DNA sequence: TGTGCCAGCAGCCGCGGCAGTACCTACGAGCAGTACTTC.

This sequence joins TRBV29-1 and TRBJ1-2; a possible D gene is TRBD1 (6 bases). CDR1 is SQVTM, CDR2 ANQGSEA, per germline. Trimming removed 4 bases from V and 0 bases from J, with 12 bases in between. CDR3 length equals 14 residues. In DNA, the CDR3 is TGCAGCGTTGCCCTTCAGGGGCCTAACTATGGCTACACCTTC. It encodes CSVALQGPNYGYTF.

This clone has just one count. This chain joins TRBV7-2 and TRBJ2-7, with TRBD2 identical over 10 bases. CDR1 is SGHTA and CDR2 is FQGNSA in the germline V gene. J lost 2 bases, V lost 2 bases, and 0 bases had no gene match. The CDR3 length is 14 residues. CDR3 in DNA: TGTGCCAGCAGCTTAAGCGGGGGGGCCTACGAGCAGTACTTC. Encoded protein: CASSLSGGAYEQYF.

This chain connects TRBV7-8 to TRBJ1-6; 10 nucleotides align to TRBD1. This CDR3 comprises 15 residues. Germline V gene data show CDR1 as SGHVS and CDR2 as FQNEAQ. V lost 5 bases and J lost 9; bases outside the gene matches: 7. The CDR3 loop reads CASSLRDRGSSPLHF. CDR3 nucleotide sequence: TGTGCCAGCAGCCTCCGGGACAGGGGTAGTTCACCCCTCCACTTT. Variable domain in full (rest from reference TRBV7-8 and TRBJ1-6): GAGVSQSPRYKVAKRGQDVALRCDPISGHVSLFWYQQALGQGPEFLTYFQNEAQLDKSGLPSDRFFAERPEGSVSTLKIQRTQQEDSAVYLCASSLRDRGSSPLHFGNGTRLTVT.